This entry lists 11 T cell receptor beta chains sequenced from one sample in a study of cytomegalovirus exposure and HLA in healthy donors. PCR employed 60 Vbeta and 13 Jbeta primers. TCRdb keeps only in-frame clones here, not all; method: immunoSEQ multiplex PCR. The sample has 130,000 to 150,000 clones, and its top ten clones hold more than 0.8%. Material for sequencing was PBMCs. The receptor set was obtained from a male donor in good health and CMV-seronegative.

This chain joins TRBV29-1 and TRBJ2-5; perhaps TRBD2 as D (6 bases). Trimming removed 4 bases at V and 3 bases at J, with 21 bases between. CDR1 is SQVTM and CDR2 is ANQGSEA in the germline V gene. The CDR3 loop spans 16 amino acids. CDR3 coding DNA: TGCAGCGTTGCCCCCCACCCCCGGGACTCTGAAGAGACCCAGTACTTC. Encoded protein: CSVAPHPRDSEETQYF. The full variable domain, with the rest looked up from reference TRBV29-1 and TRBJ2-5, is SAVISQKPSRDICQRGTSLTIQCQVDSQVTMMFWYRQQPGQSLTLIATANQGSEATYESGFVIDKFPISRPNLTFSTLTVSNMSPEDSSIYLCSVAPHPRDSEETQYFGPGTRLLVL.

V is TRBV7-2 and J is TRBJ1-6; 8 bases fit TRBD1. CDR3 size: 16 residues. Trimming took 5 bases from V and 10 from J; bases not matched to a gene: 13. Germline CDR1 is SGHTA and CDR2 is FQGNSA. CDR3 residues: CASSPRSGQGISPLHF. The CDR3 DNA follows: TGTGCCAGCAGCCCCCGATCCGGACAGGGCATATCACCCCTCCACTTT.

J is TRBJ2-5 and V is TRBV5-6, with a tentative D call TRBD2 (6 bases). V shed 7 bases and J shed 1 base, with 11 bases lying between them. This CDR3 is 13 amino acids long. Germline values: CDR1 SGHDT, CDR2 YYEEEE. CDR3 amino acids: CASARGTQETQYF. The CDR3 DNA reads as TGTGCCAGCGCTCGGGGGACCCAAGAGACCCAGTACTTC.

This chain links TRBV6-1 with TRBJ2-5; TRBD2 matches 9 bases. This CDR3 has 14 amino acids. The J segment lost 11 bases and the V segment lost 1 base, leaving 8 bases of the junction unmatched. The V gene's germline CDR1 is MNHNS and CDR2 SASEGT. Written as DNA, the CDR3 is TGTGCCAGCAGTGAAGTAGCGGGAGTTTTTGAGCAGTACTTC. This gives the protein CASSEVAGVFEQYF.

The rearrangement joins TRBV19 to TRBJ2-1; TRBD2 matches at 12 bases. V gave up 4 bases and J gave up 11 bases; unmatched junction bases: 15. The CDR3 totals 17 residues. CDR1 LNHDA and CDR2 SQIVND come from the germline V gene (reference sequence). In DNA form, the CDR3 reads TGTGCCAGTAGTACGAGCGGACTAGCGGGAAAATCCACCAAGCAGTTCTTC. It is translated as CASSTSGLAGKSTKQFF.

The V gene is TRBV7-2, the J gene TRBJ2-5; 11 bases are shared with TRBD2. Trimming at V came to 6 bases and at J to 6 bases, leaving 6 bases not matched to a gene. In germline, CDR1 is SGHTA, CDR2 FQGNSA. CDR3 size: 14 residues. CDR3 region: CASSIAGGPKTQYF. CDR3 DNA sequence: TGTGCCAGCAGTATAGCGGGGGGGCCTAAGACCCAGTACTTC.

The chain recombines TRBV27 with TRBJ1-3, with TRBD1 identical over 7 bases. In germline, CDR1 is MNHEY, CDR2 SMNVEV (reference sequence). The CDR3 is 15 amino acids. The ends lost 2 bases at V and 3 bases at J; junction bases unmatched: 4. As DNA, the CDR3 is TGTGCCAGCAGTTTAGCAGGGACAGTTGGAAACACCATATATTTT. This sequence encodes CASSLAGTVGNTIYF.

This rearrangement joins TRBV5-1 to TRBJ1-1, with unresolved D. From germline, CDR1 is SGHRS and CDR2 YFSETQ. The V end was cut by 0 bases, the J end by 0 bases, with 6 bases between. The CDR3 length is 14 residues. The DNA of the CDR3 is TGCGCCAGCAGCTTGGCCGTCGTGAACACTGAAGCTTTCTTT. It encodes CASSLAVVNTEAFF.

The rearrangement links TRBV19 to TRBJ2-2; 9 bases agree with TRBD1. The CDR3 loop spans 15 amino acids. Germline CDR1 and CDR2: LNHDA and SQIVND (reference sequence). The V and J ends lost 4 bases and 4 bases, in that order; junction bases with no gene match: 4. The CDR3 coding sequence is TGTGCCAGTAGTAGGGGACAGGGTGGCACCGGGGAGCTGTTTTTT. Protein product: CASSRGQGGTGELFF.

The V call is TRBV5-6, the J call TRBJ2-7, with 11 nucleotides matching TRBD2. J gave up 2 bases and V 2 bases, and 3 bases lay outside the gene matches. CDR1 SGHDT and CDR2 YYEEEE come from the germline V gene. This CDR3 has 15 residues. This CDR3 reads CASSFSGRAAYEQYF. The CDR3 DNA is TGTGCCAGCAGCTTTAGCGGGAGGGCCGCCTACGAGCAGTACTTC.

The chain uses TRBV2 and TRBJ1-5, with D possibly matching TRBD1 (5 bases). The germline V and J ends were trimmed by 8 bases and 5 bases, with 13 bases remaining between them. CDR1 is SNHLY and CDR2 is FYNNEI in the germline V gene. CDR3 length: 13 residues. This CDR3 is CASAEGRHQPQHF. In nucleotides, the CDR3 is TGTGCCAGCGCCGAGGGGAGGCATCAGCCCCAGCATTTT.